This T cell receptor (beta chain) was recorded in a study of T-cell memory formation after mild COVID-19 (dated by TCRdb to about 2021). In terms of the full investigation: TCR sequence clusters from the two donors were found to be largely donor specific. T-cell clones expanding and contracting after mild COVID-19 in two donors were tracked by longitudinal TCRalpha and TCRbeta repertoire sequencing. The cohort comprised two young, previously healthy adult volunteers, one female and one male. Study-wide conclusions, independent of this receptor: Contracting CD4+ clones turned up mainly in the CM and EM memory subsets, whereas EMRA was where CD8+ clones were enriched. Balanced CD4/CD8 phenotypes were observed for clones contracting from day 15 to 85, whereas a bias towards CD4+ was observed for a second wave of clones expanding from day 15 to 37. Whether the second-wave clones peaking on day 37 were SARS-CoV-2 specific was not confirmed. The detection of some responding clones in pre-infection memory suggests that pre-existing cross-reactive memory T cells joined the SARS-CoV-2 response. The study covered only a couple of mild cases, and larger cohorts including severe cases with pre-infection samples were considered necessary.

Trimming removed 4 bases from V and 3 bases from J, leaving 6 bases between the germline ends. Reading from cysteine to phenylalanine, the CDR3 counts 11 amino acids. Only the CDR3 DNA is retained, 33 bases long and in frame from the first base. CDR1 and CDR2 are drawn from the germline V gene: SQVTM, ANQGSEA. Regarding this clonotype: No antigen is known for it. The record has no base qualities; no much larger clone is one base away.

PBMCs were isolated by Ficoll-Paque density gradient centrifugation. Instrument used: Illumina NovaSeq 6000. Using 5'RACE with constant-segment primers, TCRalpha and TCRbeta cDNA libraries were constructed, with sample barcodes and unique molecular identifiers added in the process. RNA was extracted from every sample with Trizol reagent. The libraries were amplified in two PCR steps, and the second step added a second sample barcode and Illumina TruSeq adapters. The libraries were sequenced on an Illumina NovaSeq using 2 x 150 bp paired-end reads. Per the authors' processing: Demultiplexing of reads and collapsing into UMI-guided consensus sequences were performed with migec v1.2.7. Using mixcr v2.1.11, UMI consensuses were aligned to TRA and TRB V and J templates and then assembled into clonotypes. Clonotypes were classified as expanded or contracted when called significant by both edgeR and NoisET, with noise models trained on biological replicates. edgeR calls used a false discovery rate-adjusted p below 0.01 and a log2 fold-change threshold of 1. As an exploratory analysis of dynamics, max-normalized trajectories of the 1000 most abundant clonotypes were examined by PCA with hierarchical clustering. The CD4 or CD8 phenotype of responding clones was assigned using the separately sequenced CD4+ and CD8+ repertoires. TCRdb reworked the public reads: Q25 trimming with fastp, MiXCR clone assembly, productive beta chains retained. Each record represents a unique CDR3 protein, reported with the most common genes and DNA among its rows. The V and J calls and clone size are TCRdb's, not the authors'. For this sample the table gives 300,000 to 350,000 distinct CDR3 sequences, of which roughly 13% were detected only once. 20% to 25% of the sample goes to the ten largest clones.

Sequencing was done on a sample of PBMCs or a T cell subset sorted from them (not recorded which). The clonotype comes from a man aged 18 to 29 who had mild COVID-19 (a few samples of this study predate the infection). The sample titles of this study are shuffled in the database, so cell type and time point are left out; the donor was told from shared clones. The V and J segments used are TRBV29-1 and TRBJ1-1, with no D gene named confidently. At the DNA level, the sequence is TGCAGCGTTGGGTGGGACACTGAAGCTTTCTTT. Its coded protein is CSVGWDTEAFF.